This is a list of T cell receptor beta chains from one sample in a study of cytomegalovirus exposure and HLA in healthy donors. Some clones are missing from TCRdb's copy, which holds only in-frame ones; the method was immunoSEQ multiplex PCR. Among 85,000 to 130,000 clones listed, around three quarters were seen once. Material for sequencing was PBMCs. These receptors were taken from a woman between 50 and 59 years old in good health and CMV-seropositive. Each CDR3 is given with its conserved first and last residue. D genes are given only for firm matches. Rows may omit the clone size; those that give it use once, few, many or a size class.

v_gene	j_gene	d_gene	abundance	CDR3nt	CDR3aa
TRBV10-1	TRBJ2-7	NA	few	TGCGCCAGCAGTGAGTCCGGGTTCCTCGAGCAGTACTTC	CASSESGFLEQYF
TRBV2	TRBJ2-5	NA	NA	TGTGCCTCCGGGGAGACCCAGTACTTC	CASGETQYF
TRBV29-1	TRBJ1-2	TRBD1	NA	TGCAGCGTTGAGGGACAGGATCGCTATGGCTACACCTTC	CSVEGQDRYGYTF
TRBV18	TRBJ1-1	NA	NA	TGTGCCAGCTCACCGGTACGGACAAACACTGAAGCTTTCTTT	CASSPVRTNTEAFF
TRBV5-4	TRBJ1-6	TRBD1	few	TGTGCCAGCAGCTTTAATCAGGACAGGGGGATATCACCCCTCCACTTT	CASSFNQDRGISPLHF
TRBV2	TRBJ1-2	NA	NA	TGTGCCAGCAGGGACTTAAATGGAGGCTACACCTTC	CASRDLNGGYTF
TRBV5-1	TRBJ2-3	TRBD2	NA	TGCGCCAGCAGCCCGGACGGGACTAGGGCTTCGGATACGCAGTATTTT	CASSPDGTRASDTQYF
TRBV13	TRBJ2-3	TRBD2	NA	TGTGCCAGCAGCTCCGAACGACTAGCGGGTTCCCGCACAGATACGCAGTATTTT	CASSSERLAGSRTDTQYF
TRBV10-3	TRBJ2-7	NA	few	TGTGCCATCAGTGACCCTGACAGCCTGCTGTACTTC	CAISDPDSLLYF
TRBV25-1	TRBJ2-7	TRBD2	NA	TGTGCCAGCAGTGAGACCACTAGCGGGGGGAGCTCCTACGAGCAGTACTTC	CASSETTSGGSSYEQYF
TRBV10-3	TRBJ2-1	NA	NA	TGTGCCATCAGTGTGGGGACCGGGACACCCTACAATGAGCAGTTCTTC	CAISVGTGTPYNEQFF
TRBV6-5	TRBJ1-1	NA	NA	TGTGCCAGCAGGGTAACAGGGTACAGCGAAGCTTTCTTT	CASRVTGYSEAFF
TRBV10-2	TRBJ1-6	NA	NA	TGCGCCAGCAGTGAGCAGGGGTGGAAGTCACCCCTCCACTTT	CASSEQGWKSPLHF
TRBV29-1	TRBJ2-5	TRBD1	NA	TGCAGCGTTCTACCCAGGGGGACGTCTTGGGAGACCCAGTACTTC	CSVLPRGTSWETQYF
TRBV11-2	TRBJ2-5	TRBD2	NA	TGTGCCAGCAGCTTAGGGGGAGGGGAGACCCAGTACTTC	CASSLGGGETQYF
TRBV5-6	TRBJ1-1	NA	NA	TGTGCCAGCAACTACGGGAATCAAGCTTTCTTT	CASNYGNQAFF
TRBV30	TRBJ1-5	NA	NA	TGTGCCTGGAACAGGGTCGGACAGCCCCAGCATTTT	CAWNRVGQPQHF
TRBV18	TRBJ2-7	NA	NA	TGTGCCAGCTCACCATCCGCCCTAACCTACGAGCAGTACTTC	CASSPSALTYEQYF
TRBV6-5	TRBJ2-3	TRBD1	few	TGTGCCAGCAGCTCAGGGACAGGGGTAATAGATACGCAGTATTTT	CASSSGTGVIDTQYF
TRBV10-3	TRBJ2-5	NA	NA	TGTGCCATCAGTGACAGGGTCGAGACCCAGTACTTC	CAISDRVETQYF
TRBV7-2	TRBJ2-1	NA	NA	TGTGCCAGCAGCCCCGGGTTTAGCCGCCACAATGAGCAGTTCTTC	CASSPGFSRHNEQFF
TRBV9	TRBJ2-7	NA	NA	TGTGCCAGCAGCGCCACCGACAACGAGCAGTACTTC	CASSATDNEQYF
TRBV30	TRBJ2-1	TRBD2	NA	TGTGCCTGGAGCGTCTTGGGAGCGGGAAGGGATGAGCAGTTCTTC	CAWSVLGAGRDEQFF
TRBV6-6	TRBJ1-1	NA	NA	TGTGCCAGCAGTTCCCAACAGGGAGTGAACACTGAAGCTTTCTTT	CASSSQQGVNTEAFF
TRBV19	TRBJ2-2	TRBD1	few	TGTGCCAGTACCTCCCTGGACAGGGCCGGGGAGCTGTTTTTT	CASTSLDRAGELFF
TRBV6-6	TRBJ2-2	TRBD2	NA	TGTGCCAGCAGTTTAGCGGGGGGGCCCGGCGTGGAGCTGTTTTTT	CASSLAGGPGVELFF
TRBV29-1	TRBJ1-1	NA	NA	TGCAGCGTTGCCTCGGGGATGGGAACTGAAGCTTTCTTT	CSVASGMGTEAFF